The rows below give T cell receptor beta chains drawn from one sample of a study of cytomegalovirus exposure and HLA in healthy donors. TCRdb keeps only in-frame clones here, not all; method: immunoSEQ multiplex PCR. The table includes 150,000 or so clones, approximately 79% detected once. The sample was PBMCs. The origin of the receptors is a man aged 50 to 59 in good health and CMV-seropositive. Both conserved end residues are part of each CDR3. A D gene is named only where the DNA matches it firmly. The size of a clone is reported for some rows only, either as once, few or many, or as a class for expanded clones.

TRBJ1-5	NA	NA	TRBV6-5	TGTGCCAGCAGTTACTCCCCCAGGGAGGGTCAGCCCCAGCATTTT	CASSYSPREGQPQHF
TRBJ2-5	NA	NA	TRBV5-6	TGTGCCAGCAGCTTGGCATCTTACGGGGAAGAGACCCAGTACTTC	CASSLASYGEETQYF
TRBJ2-3	NA	TRBD1	TRBV5-1	TGCGCCAGCAGATCGGGACAGGGGGCTATGGATACGCAGTATTTT	CASRSGQGAMDTQYF
TRBJ1-2	NA	NA	TRBV27	TGTGCCAGCAGTTTATCCAGCTATGGCTACACCTTC	CASSLSSYGYTF
TRBJ2-7	NA	TRBD2	TRBV7-9	TGTGCCAGCAGCCCGGCGGCGGGGGGCTTGTACGAGCAGTACTTC	CASSPAAGGLYEQYF
TRBJ2-6	NA	NA	TRBV28	TGTGCCAGCAGTCTCGATACTCCGCACGTCCTGACTTTC	CASSLDTPHVLTF
TRBJ1-1	once	TRBD1	TRBV5-1	TGCGCCAGCAGCGACCGGACAGGGGTGAACACTGAAGCTTTCTTT	CASSDRTGVNTEAFF
TRBJ1-6	once	NA	TRBV2	TGTGCCAGCAGTGAAAGACCGGGAGGCTCCTATAATTCACCCCTCCACTTT	CASSERPGGSYNSPLHF
TRBJ1-4	few	NA	TRBV4-1	TGCGCCAGCAGCCAAGTGGGGGCCGGTGAAAAACTGTTTTTT	CASSQVGAGEKLFF
TRBJ2-7	NA	NA	TRBV2	TGTGCCAGCAAAGAACAGGGTACCCGCTACGAGCAGTACTTC	CASKEQGTRYEQYF
TRBJ2-7	NA	NA	TRBV7-8	TGTGCCAGCAGCTCACATCTAGGAGAGCAGTACTTC	CASSSHLGEQYF
TRBJ1-2	NA	TRBD1	TRBV18	TGTGCCAGCTCACCGACAGGGGGCTGGGATGGCTACACCTTC	CASSPTGGWDGYTF
TRBJ1-2	few	TRBD1	TRBV27	TGTGCCAGCAGTTTATCTTCGACAGGGACTTACTATGGCTACACCTTC	CASSLSSTGTYYGYTF
TRBJ1-2	NA	TRBD1	TRBV19	TGTGCCAGTACCGGACAGGGGGTCTATGGCTACACCTTC	CASTGQGVYGYTF
TRBJ1-3	once	NA	TRBV6-5	TGTGCCAGCAGTTACTCAGCGGGTTCGGGTGGAAACACCATATATTTT	CASSYSAGSGGNTIYF
TRBJ1-5	few	NA	TRBV2	TGTGCCAGCAGTGAGTCAGGGAGCAATCAGCCCCAGCATTTT	CASSESGSNQPQHF
TRBJ1-5	NA	TRBD1	TRBV7-2	TGTGCCAGCAGTTGGGACAGGACTAGCAATCAGCCCCAGCATTTT	CASSWDRTSNQPQHF
TRBJ1-1	NA	TRBD1	TRBV11-2	TGTGCCAGCAGAGGGGACAGAGGTCGGCACACTGAAGCTTTCTTT	CASRGDRGRHTEAFF
TRBJ1-4	once	NA	TRBV19	TGTGCCAGTAGTCTAACAGGGATTGTTGAAAAACTGTTTTTT	CASSLTGIVEKLFF
TRBJ2-5	NA	TRBD1	TRBV7-9	TGTTCCAGCAGCTTAGTCTCTGGGACAGGGTTGGAGACCCAGTACTTC	CSSSLVSGTGLETQYF
TRBJ1-2	NA	NA	TRBV28	TGTGCCAGCAGCCCAGGGGACGGGTATGGCTACACCTTC	CASSPGDGYGYTF